This record looks at one T cell receptor (beta chain) sequence and its context. One entry per CDR3 protein, called by TCRdb with MiXCR from the 5' RACE reads. The repertoire holds about 360,000 distinct CDR3 sequences, with approximately 15% as singletons. V lost 0 bases and J lost 0, with 16 bases in between. The CDR3 length is 18 residues. Germline assignment: CDR1 SGDLS and CDR2 YYNGEE. The data belong to a study of T-cell memory formation after mild COVID-19. The sequence was collected from a man aged 18 to 29 who had mild COVID-19 (a few samples of this study predate the infection). Cell type and time point are not known. Sequencing input: PBMCs or a T cell subset sorted from them (not recorded which). This sequence joins TRBV9 and TRBJ1-3, with D possibly matching TRBD1 (5 bases). CDR3 loop: CASSVDSTGTISGNTIYF. The CDR3, as DNA: TGTGCCAGCAGCGTAGATTCCACAGGAACGATCTCTGGAAACACCATATATTTT.